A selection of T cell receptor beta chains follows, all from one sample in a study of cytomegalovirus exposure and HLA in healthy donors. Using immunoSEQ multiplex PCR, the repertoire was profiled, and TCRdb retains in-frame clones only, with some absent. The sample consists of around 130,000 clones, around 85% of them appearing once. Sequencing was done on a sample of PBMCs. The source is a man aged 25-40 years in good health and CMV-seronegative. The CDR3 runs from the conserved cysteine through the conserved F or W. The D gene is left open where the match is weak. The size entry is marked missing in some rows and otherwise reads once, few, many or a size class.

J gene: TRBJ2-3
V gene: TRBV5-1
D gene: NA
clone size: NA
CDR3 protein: CASSTLPLGQGGGDTQYF
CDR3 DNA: TGCGCCAGCAGCACTCTCCCCTTGGGGCAGGGAGGAGGAGATACGCAGTATTTT

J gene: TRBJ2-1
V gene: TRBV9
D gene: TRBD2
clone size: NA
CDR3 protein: CASSVGLAEYNEQFF
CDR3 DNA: TGTGCCAGCAGCGTAGGTCTAGCGGAATACAATGAGCAGTTCTTC

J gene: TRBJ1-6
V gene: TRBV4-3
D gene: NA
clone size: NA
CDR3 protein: CASSQEVVSVGSPLHF
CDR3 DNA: TGCGCCAGCAGCCAAGAGGTAGTGTCTGTCGGGTCACCCCTCCACTTT

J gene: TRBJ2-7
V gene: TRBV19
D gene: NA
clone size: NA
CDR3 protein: CASSIVGAPYEQYF
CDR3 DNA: TGTGCCAGTAGTATAGTTGGGGCGCCCTACGAGCAGTACTTC

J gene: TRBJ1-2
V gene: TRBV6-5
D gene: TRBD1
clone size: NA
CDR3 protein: CASSPGQGGYYGYTF
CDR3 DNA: TGTGCCAGCAGTCCCGGACAGGGAGGGTACTATGGCTACACCTTC

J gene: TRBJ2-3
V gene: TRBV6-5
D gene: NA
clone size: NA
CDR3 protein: CASAGSADTQYF
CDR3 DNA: TGTGCCAGTGCCGGTTCGGCAGATACGCAGTATTTT

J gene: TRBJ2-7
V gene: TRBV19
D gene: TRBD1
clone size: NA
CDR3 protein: CASRLTGSDEQYF
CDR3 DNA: TGTGCCAGTAGACTGACAGGGTCAGACGAGCAGTACTTC

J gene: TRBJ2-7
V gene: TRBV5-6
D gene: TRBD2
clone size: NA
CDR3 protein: CASSLSWGGGYEQYF
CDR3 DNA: TGTGCCAGCAGCTTAAGTTGGGGCGGGGGGTACGAGCAGTACTTC

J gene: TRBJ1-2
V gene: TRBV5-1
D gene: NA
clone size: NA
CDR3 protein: CASSLGPEEVYGYTF
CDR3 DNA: TGCGCCAGCAGCTTGGGGCCGGAGGAGGTCTATGGCTACACCTTC

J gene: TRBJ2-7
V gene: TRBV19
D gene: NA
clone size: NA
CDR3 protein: CASSHTGNNYEQYF
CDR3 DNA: TGTGCCAGTAGCCATACCGGGAACAACTACGAGCAGTACTTC

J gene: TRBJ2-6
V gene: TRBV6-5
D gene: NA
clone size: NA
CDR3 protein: CASSSPGLGANGLTF
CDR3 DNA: TGTGCCAGCAGTTCCCCAGGGTTAGGGGCCAACGGCCTGACTTTC

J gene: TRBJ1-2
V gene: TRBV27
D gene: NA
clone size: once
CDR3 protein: CASRSGRGYTF
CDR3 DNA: TGTGCCAGCAGGTCAGGGCGTGGCTACACCTTC

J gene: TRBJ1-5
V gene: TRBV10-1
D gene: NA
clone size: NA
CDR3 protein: CASSARQGPQHF
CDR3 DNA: TGCGCCAGCAGTGCCCGACAAGGGCCCCAGCATTTT

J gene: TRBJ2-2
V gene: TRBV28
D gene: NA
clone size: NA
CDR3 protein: CASSPLGGYTGELFF
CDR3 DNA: TGTGCCAGCAGTCCCCTGGGGGGTTACACCGGGGAGCTGTTTTTT

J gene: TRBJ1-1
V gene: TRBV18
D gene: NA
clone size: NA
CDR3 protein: CASSPQGGPTNTEAFF
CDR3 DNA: TGTGCCAGCTCACCACAGGGAGGACCGACGAACACTGAAGCTTTCTTT

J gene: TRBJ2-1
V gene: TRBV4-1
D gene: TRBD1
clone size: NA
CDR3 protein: CASSQEPGGSYNEQFF
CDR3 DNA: TGCGCCAGCAGCCAAGAACCAGGGGGCTCCTACAATGAGCAGTTCTTC

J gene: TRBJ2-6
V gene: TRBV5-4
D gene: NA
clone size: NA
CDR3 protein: CASSSRGANVLTF
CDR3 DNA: TGTGCCAGCAGCTCCCGGGGGGCCAACGTCCTGACTTTC

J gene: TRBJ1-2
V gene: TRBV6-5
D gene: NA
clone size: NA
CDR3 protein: CASSRSGTPRVSF
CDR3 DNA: TGTGCCAGCAGCCGCTCCGGGACTCCGAGGGTATCCTTC

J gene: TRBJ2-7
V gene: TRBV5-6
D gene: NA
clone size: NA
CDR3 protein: CASSPGIRTYEQYF
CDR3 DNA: TGTGCCAGCAGCCCGGGGATTCGGACCTACGAGCAGTACTTC

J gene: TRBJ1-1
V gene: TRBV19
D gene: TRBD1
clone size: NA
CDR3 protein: CASSRWTGVNTEAFF
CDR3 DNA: TGTGCCAGTAGTCGTTGGACAGGCGTGAACACTGAAGCTTTCTTT

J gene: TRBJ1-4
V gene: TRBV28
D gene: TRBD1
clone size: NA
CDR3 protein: CASSPSGGTGYEKLFF
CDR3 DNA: TGTGCCAGCAGTCCCTCGGGTGGGACAGGGTATGAAAAACTGTTTTTT

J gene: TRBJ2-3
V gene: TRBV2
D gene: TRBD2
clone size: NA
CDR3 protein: CASSGSLAGVADTQYF
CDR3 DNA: TGTGCCAGCAGTGGTTCCCTAGCGGGGGTCGCAGATACGCAGTATTTT

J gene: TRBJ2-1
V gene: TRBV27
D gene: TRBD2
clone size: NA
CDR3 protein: CASSFSGGYNEQFF
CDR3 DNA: TGTGCCAGCAGTTTTAGCGGGGGGTACAATGAGCAGTTCTTC

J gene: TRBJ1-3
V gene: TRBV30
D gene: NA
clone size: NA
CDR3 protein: CAWSVRSGPGNTIYF
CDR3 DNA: TGTGCCTGGAGTGTAAGGTCAGGGCCTGGAAACACCATATATTTT

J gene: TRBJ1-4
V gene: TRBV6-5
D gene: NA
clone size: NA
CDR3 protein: CASSYSPSGAEKLFF
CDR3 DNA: TGTGCCAGCAGTTACTCGCCCTCAGGGGCTGAAAAACTGTTTTTT

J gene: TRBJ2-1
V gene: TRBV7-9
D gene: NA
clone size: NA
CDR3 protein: CASSLSGYNEQFF
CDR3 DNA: TGTGCCAGCAGCCTTAGCGGTTACAATGAGCAGTTCTTC

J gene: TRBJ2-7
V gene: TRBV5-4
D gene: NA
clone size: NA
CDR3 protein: CASSHPRDSLYEQYF
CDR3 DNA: TGTGCCAGCAGCCACCCCCGGGACTCTCTTTACGAGCAGTACTTC

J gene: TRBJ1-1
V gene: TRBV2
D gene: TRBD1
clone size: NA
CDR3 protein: CASSGGTGGTEAFF
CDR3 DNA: TGTGCCAGCAGTGGCGGGACAGGGGGGACTGAAGCTTTCTTT

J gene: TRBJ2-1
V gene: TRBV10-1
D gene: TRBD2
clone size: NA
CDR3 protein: CASSPSGTSSNEQFF
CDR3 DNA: TGCGCCAGCAGCCCTTCCGGGACTAGCAGCAATGAGCAGTTCTTC

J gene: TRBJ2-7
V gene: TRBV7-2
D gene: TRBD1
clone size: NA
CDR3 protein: CASSLGTGLYEQYF
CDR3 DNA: TGTGCCAGCAGCTTAGGGACAGGGCTTTACGAGCAGTACTTC

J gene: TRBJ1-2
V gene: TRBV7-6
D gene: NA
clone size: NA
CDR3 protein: CASSLGDGDNYGYTF
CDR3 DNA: TGTGCCAGCAGCTTAGGAGACGGAGATAACTATGGCTACACCTTC

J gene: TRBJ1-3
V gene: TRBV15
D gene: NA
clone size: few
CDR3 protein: CATSKGGSSSGNTIYF
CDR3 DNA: TGTGCCACCAGTAAGGGGGGGAGTTCCTCTGGAAACACCATATATTTT